The TCR beta chain described here comes from a study of long-term antiretroviral therapy in people with HIV. Study-wide results and caveats: Pre-ART expanded TRB clones stayed dominant throughout, though often decreasing after ART. The blood, collected between about 2004 and 2017, was possibly taken under older ART regimens. Although diversity increased after ART, it remained lower than in transplant donor controls.

The V end lost 2 bases, the J end lost 1 base, and 16 bases lay between the germline ends. The CDR3 contains 17 residues. Germline-derived CDR1 and CDR2 are SGHDT and YYEEEE. Post-ART PBMC samples numbered at least two per donor, and pre-ART ones at least one. As for this clone: The antigen remains unidentified.

Sequencing used immunoSEQ v3.0 at survey level. TCRdb's copy holds only in-frame clones and misses some; the assay was immunoSEQ multiplex PCR. In the table there are nearly 20,000 clones, 80% of which are singletons. The specimen was unsorted PBMCs, collected 0.2 years after starting antiretroviral therapy. The clonotype comes from a woman aged 40-49 years with HIV. The rearrangement uses TRBV5-6 and TRBJ2-1; no definite D call. CDR3 region: CASSLPPATRSYNEQFF. The CDR3 coding sequence is TGTGCCAGCAGCTTACCCCCGGCGACCAGGTCCTACAATGAGCAGTTCTTC.